This T cell receptor (beta chain) was sequenced in a study of CXCR3-negative and CXCR3-positive naive CD8 T cells. Study outcomes and limitations: TRB CDR3 hydrophobicity was greater in CXCR3-positive naive cells than in CXCR3-negative naive cells. CXCR3 expression partially decreased after cryopreservation; most assays used fresh PBMCs.

CDR1 SNHLY and CDR2 FYNNEI come from the germline V gene. This CDR3 is 16 amino acids long. On this clonotype: Its antigen is still unknown.

Within the CD8+ T cell compartment, naive cells were CD45RO-CCR7+CD27+CD95-. In preparing the TRB cDNA libraries, 5' RACE with UMI labels was used. For each CDR3 protein, TCRdb gives one entry from its re-call of the 5' RACE reads, without DNA. This sample lists over 95,000 distinct CDR3 sequences; its ten largest clones have around 0.36%. This chain links TRBV2 with TRBJ2-7; TCRdb lists TRBD2, though no DNA is available to test this call. Input material: naive CXCR3+ CD8+ T cells from blood. Regarding subset: CD45RO-CCR7+CD27+CD95- naive CD8+ T cells expressing CXCR3 (TNR3+). The sequence derives from a human donor in good health. Some clones in this sample may be carry-over from other donors' samples. The CDR3 reads CASSEDSGGGFYEQYF.